The 11 T cell receptor beta chains below come from one sample, sequenced in a study of blood T cell repertoires in COVID-19. Here immunoSEQ multiplex PCR was the method, and the copy in TCRdb shows in-frame clones only, minus some. The sample includes 200,000 to 250,000 clones, around 84% seen only once; the top ten take approximately 18%. The specimen was peripheral blood. Every receptor here comes from a woman aged 80 or older with active or convalescent COVID-19.

This chain uses TRBV19 with TRBJ2-3; 9 bases fit TRBD1. CDR3 length: 14 amino acids. The V and J ends lost 7 bases and 3 bases, in that order; junction bases with no gene match: 5. The V gene's germline CDR1 is LNHDA and CDR2 SQIVND (reference sequence). The CDR3 sequence is CASMRTGETDTQYF. CDR3 DNA sequence: TGTGCCAGTATGAGGACAGGGGAGACAGATACGCAGTATTTT.

V and J are TRBV7-2 and TRBJ1-1; weak D call: TRBD1 (5 bases). CDR1 and CDR2 from the germline V gene are SGHTA and FQGNSA. Trimming stripped 2 bases from V and 0 bases from J, with 13 bases between. The CDR3 length is 16 residues. The CDR3 spells CASSLYGTAMNTEAFF. Here the CDR3 DNA reads TGTGCCAGCAGCTTATACGGGACTGCTATGAACACTGAAGCTTTCTTT.

The chain recombines TRBV9 with TRBJ2-1, with 8 bases matching TRBD2. This CDR3 spans 13 amino acids. Per the germline V gene, CDR1 is SGDLS and CDR2 is YYNGEE. V lost 5 bases, J lost 7 bases, and 5 bases stayed unmatched. The CDR3 is CASSGTSVNEQFF. CDR3 in DNA: TGTGCCAGCAGTGGGACTAGTGTGAATGAGCAGTTCTTC.

This chain connects TRBV7-3 to TRBJ2-1, with TRBD2 matching 8 bases. Germline-derived CDR1 and CDR2 are SGHTA and FQGTGA. The length of the CDR3 is 17 residues. Trimming removed 1 base from V and 6 bases from J; junction bases left unmatched: 11. In DNA, the CDR3 is TGTGCCAGCAGCTTAAAGGGGGGACTAGGCAAACTCAATGAGCAGTTCTTC. Its protein product is CASSLKGGLGKLNEQFF.

This sequence joins TRBV7-9 and TRBJ2-3; perhaps TRBD2 as D (6 bases). Germline loops: CDR1 SEHNR, CDR2 FQNEAQ (reference sequence). The CDR3 has 16 residues. V was cut by 1 base and J by 2 bases, with 13 bases left in between. The CDR3 nucleotides read TGTGCCAGCAGCTTAGAGGTTACGGGAGTCACAGATACGCAGTATTTT. Encoded protein: CASSLEVTGVTDTQYF.

The genes are TRBV7-2 and TRBJ1-4; D uncertain. V dropped 1 base and J dropped 5 bases, with 5 bases sitting between them. CDR3 size: 13 residues. CDR1 and CDR2 (germline): SGHTA, FQGNSA. CDR3 in DNA: TGTGCCAGCAGCTTAGTTCAGAATGAAAAACTGTTTTTT. Translation gives CASSLVQNEKLFF.

This chain uses TRBV5-1 with TRBJ2-1; 11 nucleotides align to TRBD2. Germline V gene lookup returns CDR1 SGHRS and CDR2 YFSETQ. The J segment lost 4 bases and the V segment lost 4 bases, leaving 4 bases of the junction unmatched. The CDR3 consists of 15 residues. This CDR3 is CASSPGTSGYNEQFF. The CDR3 bases are TGCGCCAGCAGCCCCGGGACTAGCGGATACAATGAGCAGTTCTTC.

This chain connects TRBV7-9 to TRBJ1-6; 8 nucleotides agree with TRBD1. The CDR3 contains 14 residues. The ends lost 2 bases at V and 7 bases at J; junction bases unmatched: 1. Germline CDR1 SEHNR, CDR2 FQNEAQ (reference sequence). The CDR3 DNA sequence: TGTGCCAGCAGCTTATCAGGGGGCAATTCACCCCTCCACTTT. Amino acid sequence: CASSLSGGNSPLHF.

The V and J genes are TRBV27 and TRBJ2-3; no definite D call. V was cut by 3 bases and J by 1 base, with 5 bases left in between. Germline V gene data show CDR1 as MNHEY and CDR2 as SMNVEV (reference sequence). This CDR3 is built from 13 residues. The CDR3 DNA reads as TGTGCCAGCAGTTTCTTCCGCACAGATACGCAGTATTTT. It is translated as CASSFFRTDTQYF.

The chain links TRBV6-6 to TRBJ2-3; 8 nucleotides match TRBD2. This CDR3 spans 16 amino acids. Germline CDR1 is MNHNY and CDR2 is SVGAGI (reference sequence). The V segment lost 0 bases and the J segment 9 bases; nucleotides outside the gene matches: 11. CDR3 sequence (DNA): TGTGCCAGCAGTTACTCGATTGCGGGGGGTCCAGGAACGCAGTATTTT. It specifies CASSYSIAGGPGTQYF.

The gene calls are TRBV14 and TRBJ1-2; 7 nucleotides line up with TRBD1. Trimming at V came to 5 bases and at J to 4 bases, leaving 7 bases not matched to a gene. The CDR3 spans 14 residues. Germline V gene data show CDR1 as SGHDN and CDR2 as FVKESK. The CDR3 DNA reads as TGTGCCAGCAGCAAGGGGACAGTGGGCTATGGCTACACCTTC. Protein product: CASSKGTVGYGYTF.